This T cell receptor beta chain was recorded in a study of T cell changes during pregnancy in multiple sclerosis. Clones were sequenced by immunoSEQ multiplex PCR, and TCRdb holds only the in-frame ones, with some missing. The sample contains under 30,000 clones, around 89% of which appear only once. Trimming removed 3 bases at V and 3 bases at J, with 15 bases between. The CDR3 is made up of 15 amino acids. The germline CDR1 and CDR2 sequences are SGHAT and FQNNGV. This TCR derives from a female donor in good health, enrolled as a control in a pregnancy study. V is TRBV11-2 and J is TRBJ2-7, with D maybe TRBD1 (6 bases). This specimen was CD4+ T cells from peripheral blood mononuclear cells, taken in the first trimester of pregnancy. The CDR3 coding sequence is TGTGCCAGCAGCTTCAACAGGGTCCTTTACTACGAGCAGTACTTC. Translated: CASSFNRVLYYEQYF.